The 23 T cell receptor beta chains given below trace back to one sample, sequenced in a study of blood T cell repertoires in COVID-19 (dated by TCRdb to the early 2020s). The library was obtained by the immunoSEQ multiplex PCR assay. The source is immuneACCESS, and TCRdb retained only in-frame sequences with V and J called. Part of the clones is not carried over; for the studies checked, unresolved V genes explain less than half of this, and the remainder is unexplained. This sample comprises about 99,000 clones, about four fifths of them detected only once. Approximately 4.6% of the sample goes to the ten largest clones. The sample was peripheral blood. Source of these receptors: a man aged 80 or over with COVID-19, enrolled during active disease.

V is TRBV4-2 and J is TRBJ2-7, with 9 positions matching TRBD1. Germline trimming cut 3 bases from V and 5 bases from J; bases unmatched to any gene: 5. There are 14 residues in the CDR3. Germline loops: CDR1 LGHNA, CDR2 YNFKEQ. In DNA form, the CDR3 reads TGTGCCAGCAGCCAGACCGGGACAGGGCACGAGCAGTACTTC. Translated, it gives CASSQTGTGHEQYF.

The chain carries TRBV19 and TRBJ1-5; weak D call: TRBD1 (6 bases). Germline V gene sequence: CDR1 LNHDA, CDR2 SQIVND (reference sequence). This CDR3 spans 15 amino acids. The V and J ends lost 7 bases and 4 bases respectively, with 17 bases between them. DNA of the CDR3: TGTGCCAGTAAAGAGAGGGGACACCTTAATCAGCCCCAGCATTTT. Protein: CASKERGHLNQPQHF.

The V gene is TRBV5-1, the J gene TRBJ1-4, with 8 bases lining up with TRBD1. V was clipped by 3 bases and J by 5 bases; unmatched bases: 9. This CDR3 has 16 residues. Per the germline V gene, CDR1 is SGHRS and CDR2 is YFSETQ. The CDR3 DNA reads as TGCGCCAGCAGCTCACAAGGACAGGGCCGGAATGAAAAACTGTTTTTT. Protein product: CASSSQGQGRNEKLFF.

This clone was observed a handful of times. This chain joins TRBV13 and TRBJ2-3; no firm D call. The V gene's germline CDR1 is PRHDT and CDR2 FYEKMQ (reference sequence). The CDR3 contains 13 residues. Trimming removed 2 bases at V and 3 bases at J, with 6 bases between. DNA for the CDR3: TGTGCCAGCAGCTTACGGGTAACAGATACGCAGTATTTT. Protein: CASSLRVTDTQYF.

The chain has TRBV2 and TRBJ2-2; 8 bases agree with TRBD2. There are 14 residues in the CDR3. With 7 bases clipped from V and 4 bases from J, the junction kept 5 bases outside the gene matches. Looked up from germline, CDR1 is SNHLY and CDR2 is FYNNEI. The DNA of the CDR3 is TGTGCCAGCATCCAGCGGGGGAGCACCGGGGAGCTGTTTTTT. Amino acids: CASIQRGSTGELFF.

This clone was observed a single time. The chain joins TRBV20-1 to TRBJ2-5, with D hard to call. Trimming cost V 3 bases and J 5 bases, with 10 bases left between them. CDR1 DFQATT and CDR2 SNEGSKA come from the germline V gene (reference sequence). This CDR3 spans 12 amino acids. The CDR3 bases are TGCAGTGCTAGTTGGGCCCCCGAGACCCAGTACTTC. It codes for CSASWAPETQYF.

The CDR3 DNA is TGTGCCAGCAGCCAGGGGGCTAGAAGCACAGATACGCAGTATTTT. Residues: CASSQGARSTDTQYF. The chain employs TRBV7-3 and TRBJ2-3; 8 bases are shared with TRBD1. With V trimmed by 5 bases and J by 0 bases, 4 bases remained unmatched. The CDR3 runs to 15 residues. CDR1 and CDR2 (germline): SGHTA, FQGTGA.

This chain joins TRBV11-3 and TRBJ2-1, with 10 positions matching TRBD2. V lost 0 bases, J lost 12 bases, and 8 bases stayed unmatched. The CDR3 is 15 residues long. The germline gives CDR1 SGHNT, CDR2 YENEEA. The CDR3 DNA reads TGTGCCAGCAGCTTAGACGCGGCTAGCGGGGGCTGGCAGTTCTTC. Amino acids: CASSLDAASGGWQFF.

The chain is built from TRBV7-8 and TRBJ2-3; D is possibly TRBD2 (6 bases). CDR1 and CDR2 (germline): SGHVS, FQNEAQ. The CDR3 has 14 amino acids. V lost 6 bases and J lost 7, with 17 bases in between. This chain's CDR3 is CASRTLSGLNTQYF. The DNA of the CDR3 is TGTGCCAGCAGAACCTTAAGCGGGTTGAATACGCAGTATTTT.

This chain connects TRBV5-4 to TRBJ2-3, with a weak D call TRBD2 (5 bases). The V gene lost 0 bases and the J gene lost 2 bases, with 10 bases spanning the gap. Germline-derived CDR1 and CDR2 are SGHNT and YYREEE (reference sequence). This CDR3 region has 15 residues. In DNA form, the CDR3 reads TGTGCCAGCAGCTTGGGACTACTTAACACAGATACGCAGTATTTT. Its translation: CASSLGLLNTDTQYF. The entire variable domain, with the rest obtained from reference TRBV5-4 and TRBJ2-3, is as follows: ETGVTQSPTHLIKTRGQQVTLRCSSQSGHNTVSWYQQALGQGPQFIFQYYREEENGRGNFPPRFSGLQFPNYSSELNVNALELDDSALYLCASSLGLLNTDTQYFGPGTRLTVL.

This chain links TRBV6-6 with TRBJ1-4; TRBD1 matches 10 bases. The trim removed 5 bases at V and 7 bases at J, leaving 13 bases unmatched. The CDR3 runs 17 residues. Germline lookup yields CDR1 MNHNY and CDR2 SVGAGI (reference sequence). The CDR3 reads CASSRGQGVGGAEKLFF. In nucleotides, the CDR3 is TGTGCCAGCAGTCGCGGACAGGGGGTCGGGGGAGCTGAAAAACTGTTTTTT.

This chain connects TRBV5-1 to TRBJ2-7, with 8 nucleotides matching TRBD1. The CDR3 runs 14 residues. CDR1 and CDR2 (germline): SGHRS, YFSETQ. J lost 6 bases, V lost 5 bases, and 10 bases had no gene match. This CDR3 reads CASSRTGSDVEQYF. The CDR3 coding sequence is TGCGCCAGCAGTCGGACAGGGTCGGATGTCGAGCAGTACTTC.

The chain employs TRBV10-2 and TRBJ1-2, with 8 bases aligning to TRBD1. V lost 3 bases to trimming and J lost 4 bases; unmatched junction nucleotides: 4. CDR3 length equals 14 residues. CDR1 is WSHSY and CDR2 is SAAADI in the germline V gene. CDR3 sequence (DNA): TGCGCCAGCAGTGATTTGGACAGGGCCTATGGCTACACCTTC. Protein product: CASSDLDRAYGYTF.

The V and J genes are TRBV6-2 or TRBV6-3 and TRBJ2-1, with a tentative D call TRBD2 (6 bases). V lost 0 bases and J lost 5, with 8 bases in between. Germline CDR1 reads MNHEY; CDR2 reads SVGEGT. The CDR3 loop spans 14 amino acids. The CDR3 loop is CASSYSGRHNEQFF. The CDR3 DNA is TGTGCCAGCAGTTACTCGGGGAGGCACAATGAGCAGTTCTTC.

This clone was detected a few times. J is TRBJ1-2 and V is TRBV5-1; no definite D call. From germline, CDR1 is SGHRS and CDR2 YFSETQ. Trimming pared 0 bases from V and 2 bases from J, leaving 8 bases between. CDR3 size: 14 residues. DNA for the CDR3: TGCGCCAGCAGCTTGGTACCGGGGAACTATGGCTACACCTTC. As protein: CASSLVPGNYGYTF.

The chain uses TRBV7-9 and TRBJ2-7; 8 nucleotides match TRBD1. After removal of 6 bases from V and 7 bases from J, the junction contained 11 bases not matched to a gene. The germline V gene has CDR1 SEHNR and CDR2 FQNEAQ (reference sequence). The CDR3 is made up of 14 amino acids. CDR3 sequence reads: CASRPGQEVWEQYF. CDR3 bases: TGTGCCAGCAGACCGGGACAGGAAGTTTGGGAGCAGTACTTC.

V usage is TRBV5-1 and J usage is TRBJ2-3, with TRBD1 matching over 10 bases. The trim removed 2 bases at V and 6 bases at J, leaving 9 bases unmatched. The CDR3 is made up of 16 amino acids. Germline loops: CDR1 SGHRS, CDR2 YFSETQ. The CDR3 DNA reads as TGCGCCAGCAGCTTAGGAGACAGGGGGCGATGGGATACGCAGTATTTT. It is translated as CASSLGDRGRWDTQYF.

The rearrangement uses TRBV11-3 and TRBJ2-3; possible D gene TRBD1, 5 bases. The CDR3 covers 14 residues. The ends were cut back, 1 base at V and 6 bases at J, with 11 bases in the middle. Germline CDR1 reads SGHNT; CDR2 reads YENEEA. CDR3 region: CASSLGPGLDTQYF. CDR3 in DNA: TGTGCCAGCAGCTTAGGCCCAGGGCTTGATACGCAGTATTTT.

The chain's CDR3 is CASSNWEAFF. CDR3 coding DNA: TGTGCCAGCAGTAACTGGGAAGCTTTCTTT. The chain employs TRBV7-9 and TRBJ1-1; no clear D gene. The V end lost 6 bases, the J end lost 8 bases, and 7 bases lay between the germline ends. This CDR3 spans 10 amino acids. Germline V lookup: CDR1 SEHNR, CDR2 FQNEAQ (reference sequence).

The chain has TRBV28 and TRBJ1-2; D is unresolved. The CDR3 sequence is 11 residues long. Trimming removed 10 bases at V and 5 bases at J, with 11 bases between. Germline lookup yields CDR1 MDHEN and CDR2 SYDVKM. The CDR3 DNA is TGTGCCACCCAGAGGTTTTATGGCTACACCTTC. Translated: CATQRFYGYTF.

This chain joins TRBV29-1 and TRBJ1-2, with D possibly matching TRBD1 (6 bases). Germline CDR1 and CDR2: SQVTM and ANQGSEA. Trimming shortened V by 6 bases and J by 2 bases, and 13 bases separated the two germline ends. This CDR3 is 13 amino acids long. CDR3 bases: TGCAGCGTCCTTGGACAGAGCAACTATGGCTACACCTTC. Its translation is CSVLGQSNYGYTF.

CDR3 sequence reads: CASSLSQYTGELFF. For the CDR3, the DNA is TGCGCCAGCAGCTTGAGCCAATACACCGGGGAGCTGTTTTTT. V and J are TRBV5-1 and TRBJ2-2; no definite D call. Germline CDR1 reads SGHRS; CDR2 reads YFSETQ. The CDR3 totals 14 residues. V was trimmed by 1 base and J by 3 bases, leaving 7 bases between them.

The chain recombines TRBV5-1 with TRBJ2-3; the match to TRBD1 covers 8 bases. V shed 7 bases and J 2 bases; nucleotides not matched to a gene: 12. The CDR3 covers 16 residues. CDR1 is SGHRS, CDR2 YFSETQ, per germline. This CDR3 is CASRDLGQGDTDTQYF. The CDR3 coding sequence is TGCGCCAGCCGAGATCTAGGACAGGGAGACACAGATACGCAGTATTTT.